The sequence of this T cell receptor (beta chain) was determined in a study of regulatory T cells in long-lasting Graves disease. Study observations and caveats: Favored gene segments in persistent disease were TRBV28, TRBJ1-2 and TRBJ2-5.

The CDR3 runs to 11 residues. Trimming left V 3 bases short and J 8 bases short, with 11 bases between. Looked up from germline, CDR1 is DFQATT and CDR2 is SNEGSKA (reference sequence). Note on this clonotype: The antigen remains unidentified.

Time point reported: persistent/refractory GD, antithyroid drugs over 5 years with positive TRAb. The TCR library used RNA extracted from PBMCs. Arm-PCR of CDR3 regions and iRepertoire HTBI primers were used to build TCR beta libraries. TCRdb ran MiXCR on the multiplex PCR reads and lists one entry per CDR3 protein. The sample lists roughly 300,000 distinct CDR3 sequences; about 18% were seen once. The receptor was derived from a female donor with Graves disease. Sequenced material: peripheral blood mononuclear cells (PBMCs), taken when the disease was refractory, from a patient treated with antithyroid drugs. V gene TRBV20-1 combines with J gene TRBJ2-7; a possible D gene is TRBD1 (6 bases). CDR3 residues: CSASSGAKQYF. DNA for the CDR3: TGCAGTGCTAGCTCAGGGGCCAAGCAGTACTTC.